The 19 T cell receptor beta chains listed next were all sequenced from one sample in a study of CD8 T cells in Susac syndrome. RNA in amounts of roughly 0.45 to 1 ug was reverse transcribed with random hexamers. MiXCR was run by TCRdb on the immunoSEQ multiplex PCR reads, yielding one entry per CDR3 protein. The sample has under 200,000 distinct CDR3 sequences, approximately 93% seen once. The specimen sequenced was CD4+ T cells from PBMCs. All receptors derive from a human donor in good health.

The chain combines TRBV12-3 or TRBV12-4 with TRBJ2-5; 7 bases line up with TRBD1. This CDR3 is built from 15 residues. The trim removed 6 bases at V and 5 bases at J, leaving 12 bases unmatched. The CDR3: CASRRQGLEEETQYF. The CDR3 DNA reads TGTGCCAGCAGGCGACAGGGTCTGGAGGAGGAGACCCAGTACTTC.

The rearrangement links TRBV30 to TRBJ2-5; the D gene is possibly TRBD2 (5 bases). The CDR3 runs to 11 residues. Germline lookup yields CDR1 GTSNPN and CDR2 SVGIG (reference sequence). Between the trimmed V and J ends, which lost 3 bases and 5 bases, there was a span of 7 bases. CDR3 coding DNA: TGTGCCTGGAGGTCGGGGGAGACCCAGTACTTC. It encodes CAWRSGETQYF.

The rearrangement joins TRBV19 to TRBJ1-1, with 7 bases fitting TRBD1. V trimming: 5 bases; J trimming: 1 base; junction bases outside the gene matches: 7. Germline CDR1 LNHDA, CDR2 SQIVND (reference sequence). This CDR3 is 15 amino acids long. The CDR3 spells CASSSWTGSNTEAFF. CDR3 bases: TGTGCCAGTAGTTCGTGGACAGGATCGAACACTGAAGCTTTCTTT.

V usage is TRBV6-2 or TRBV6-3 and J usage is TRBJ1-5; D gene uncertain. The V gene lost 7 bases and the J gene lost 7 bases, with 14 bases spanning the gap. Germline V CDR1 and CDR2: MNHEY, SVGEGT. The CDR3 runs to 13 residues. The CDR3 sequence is CASTNSGRQPQHF. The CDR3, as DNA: TGTGCCAGCACTAACTCCGGGAGGCAGCCCCAGCATTTT.

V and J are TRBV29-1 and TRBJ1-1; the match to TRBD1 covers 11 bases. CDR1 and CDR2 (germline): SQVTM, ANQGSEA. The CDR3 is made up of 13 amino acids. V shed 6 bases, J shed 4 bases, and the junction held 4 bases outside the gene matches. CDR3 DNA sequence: TGCAGCGTGGGGACAGGGGGGACCACTGAAGCTTTCTTT. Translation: CSVGTGGTTEAFF.

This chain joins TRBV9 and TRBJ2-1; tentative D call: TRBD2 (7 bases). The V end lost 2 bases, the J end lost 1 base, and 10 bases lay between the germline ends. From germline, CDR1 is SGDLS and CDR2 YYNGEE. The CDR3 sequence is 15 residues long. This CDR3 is CASSVAGASYNEQFF. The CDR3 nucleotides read TGTGCCAGCAGCGTTGCGGGGGCGTCCTACAATGAGCAGTTCTTC.

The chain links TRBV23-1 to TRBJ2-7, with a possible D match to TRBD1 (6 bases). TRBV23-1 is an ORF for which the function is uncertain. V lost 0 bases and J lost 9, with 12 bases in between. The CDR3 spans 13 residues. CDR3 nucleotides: TGCGCCAGCAGTCAATCCCAGGGGTCGGGGCAGTACGTC. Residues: CASSQSQGSGQYV.

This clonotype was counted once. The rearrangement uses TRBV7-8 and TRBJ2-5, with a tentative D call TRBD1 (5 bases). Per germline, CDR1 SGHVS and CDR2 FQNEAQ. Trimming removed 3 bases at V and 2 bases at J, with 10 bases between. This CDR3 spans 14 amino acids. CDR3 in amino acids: CASSLTETQETQYF. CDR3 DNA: TGTGCCAGCAGCTTGACAGAGACACAAGAGACCCAGTACTTC.

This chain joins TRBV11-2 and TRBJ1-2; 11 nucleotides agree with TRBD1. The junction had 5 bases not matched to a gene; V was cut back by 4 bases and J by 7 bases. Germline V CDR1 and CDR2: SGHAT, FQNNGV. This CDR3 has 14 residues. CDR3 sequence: CASSYGTGGFGYTF. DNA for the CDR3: TGTGCCAGCAGCTACGGGACAGGGGGGTTTGGCTACACCTTC. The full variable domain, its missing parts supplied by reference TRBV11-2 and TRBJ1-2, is EAGVAQSPRYKIIEKRQSVAFWCNPISGHATLYWYQQILGQGPKLLIQFQNNGVVDDSQLPKDRFSAERLKGVDSTLKIQPAKLEDSAVYLCASSYGTGGFGYTFGSGTRLTVV.

The DNA for the CDR3 is TGTGCCAGCAGCTTAGCGTTACTAGCGGGGATCACAGATACGCAGTATTTT. Residues: CASSLALLAGITDTQYF. The rearrangement uses TRBV7-8 and TRBJ2-3; 10 nucleotides align to TRBD2. With V trimmed by 0 bases and J by 2 bases, 5 bases remained unmatched. This CDR3 is 17 amino acids long. Germline V CDR1 and CDR2: SGHVS, FQNEAQ.

CDR3 sequence reads: CASSLQGPGGYTF. DNA for the CDR3: TGTGCCAGCAGTCTACAGGGACCCGGCGGCTACACCTTC. The chain couples TRBV12-3 or TRBV12-4 to TRBJ1-2, with a weak D call TRBD1 (6 bases). The CDR3 sequence is 13 residues long. Trimming took 5 bases from V and 8 from J, leaving 15 bases between them.

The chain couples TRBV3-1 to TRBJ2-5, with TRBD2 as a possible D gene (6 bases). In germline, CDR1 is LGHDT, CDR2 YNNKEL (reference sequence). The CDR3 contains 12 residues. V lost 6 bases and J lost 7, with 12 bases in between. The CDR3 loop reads CASRAVSGTQYF. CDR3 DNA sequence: TGTGCCAGCAGAGCCGTTAGCGGGACCCAGTACTTC.

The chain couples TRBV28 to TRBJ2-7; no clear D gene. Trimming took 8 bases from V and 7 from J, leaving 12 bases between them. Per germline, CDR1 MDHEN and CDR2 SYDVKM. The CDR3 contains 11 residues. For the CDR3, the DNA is TGTGCCAGCGACCAGCTGTATGAGCAGTACGTC. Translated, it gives CASDQLYEQYV.

The chain's CDR3 is CAISSGTGGADTQYF. The CDR3 nucleotides are TGTGCCATCAGTTCCGGGACAGGGGGCGCAGATACGCAGTATTTT. The V and J genes are TRBV10-3 and TRBJ2-3; TRBD1 matches at 12 bases. This CDR3 comprises 15 residues. Germline loops: CDR1 ENHRY, CDR2 SYGVKD. The V and J ends lost 5 bases and 4 bases, in that order; junction bases with no gene match: 4.

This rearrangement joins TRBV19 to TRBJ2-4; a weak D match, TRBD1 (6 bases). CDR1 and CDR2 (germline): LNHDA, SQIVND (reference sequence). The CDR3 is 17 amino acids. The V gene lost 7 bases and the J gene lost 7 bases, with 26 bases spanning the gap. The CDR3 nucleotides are TGTGCCAGTACTTCCCCACCCCCCCACGCAGGGGCTAACATTCAGTACTTC. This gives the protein CASTSPPPHAGANIQYF.

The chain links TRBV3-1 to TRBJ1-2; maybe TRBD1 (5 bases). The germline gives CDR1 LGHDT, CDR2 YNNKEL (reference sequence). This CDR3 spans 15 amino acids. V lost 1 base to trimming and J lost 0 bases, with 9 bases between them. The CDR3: CASSQGGAANYGYTF. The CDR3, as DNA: TGTGCCAGCAGCCAAGGAGGGGCAGCTAACTATGGCTACACCTTC.

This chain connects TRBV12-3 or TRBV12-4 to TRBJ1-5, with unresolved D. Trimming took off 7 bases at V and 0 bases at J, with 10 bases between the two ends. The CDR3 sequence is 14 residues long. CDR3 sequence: CASKNGDSNQPQHF. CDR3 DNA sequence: TGTGCCAGCAAGAACGGGGATAGCAATCAGCCCCAGCATTTT.

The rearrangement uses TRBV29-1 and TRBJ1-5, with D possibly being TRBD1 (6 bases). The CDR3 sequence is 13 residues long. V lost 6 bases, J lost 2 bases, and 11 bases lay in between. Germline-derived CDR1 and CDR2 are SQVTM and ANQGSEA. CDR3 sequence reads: CSVGATGNQPQHF. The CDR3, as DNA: TGCAGCGTGGGGGCCACGGGCAATCAGCCCCAGCATTTT.

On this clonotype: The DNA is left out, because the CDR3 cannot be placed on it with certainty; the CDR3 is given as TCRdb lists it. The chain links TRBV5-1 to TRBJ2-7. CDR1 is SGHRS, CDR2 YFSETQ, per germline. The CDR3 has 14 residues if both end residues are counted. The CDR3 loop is CASSTSVPKGEQYF.